Shown below are 11 T cell receptor beta chains from a single sample sequenced in a study of T cell responses to AZD1222 COVID-19 vaccine. TCRdb's copy holds only in-frame clones and misses some; the assay was immunoSEQ multiplex PCR. The table records tens of thousands of clones, 70% to 90% of them present only once. The material was peripheral blood, obtained on day 0 of AZD1222 vaccination. These TCRs come from an adult in good health.

The chain links TRBV5-1 to TRBJ2-3; TRBD1 aligns across 8 bases. Germline V gene data show CDR1 as SGHRS and CDR2 as YFSETQ. The length of the CDR3 is 14 residues. With 3 bases clipped from V and 3 bases from J, the junction kept 3 bases outside the gene matches. The CDR3: CASSSRTGTDTQYF. CDR3 nucleotide sequence: TGCGCCAGCAGCTCCCGGACAGGGACAGATACGCAGTATTTT.

The gene calls are TRBV29-1 and TRBJ1-4, with D possibly being TRBD1 (5 bases). Deletions cut 7 bases from V and 5 bases from J, with 14 bases between. Germline values: CDR1 SQVTM, CDR2 ANQGSEA. The CDR3 runs 13 residues. CDR3 nucleotides: TGCAGCGGTGCGGGGGGGGAGAATGAAAAACTGTTTTTT. Translated: CSGAGGENEKLFF.

In its sample, this clone was seen a few times. V usage is TRBV28 and J usage is TRBJ1-2, with TRBD1 as a possible D gene (5 bases). The CDR3 runs to 14 residues. From germline, CDR1 is MDHEN and CDR2 SYDVKM. The V end was cut by 3 bases, the J end by 9 bases, with 17 bases between. The CDR3 is CASSFEGRAGSYTF. As DNA, the CDR3 is TGTGCCAGCAGTTTCGAGGGGCGGGCCGGGAGCTACACCTTC.

The chain uses TRBV25-1 and TRBJ1-2; 7 nucleotides match TRBD1. The germline V gene encodes CDR1 MGHDK and CDR2 SYGVNS. This CDR3 has 11 residues. V shed 4 bases, J shed 11 bases, and the junction held 4 bases outside the gene matches. CDR3 bases: TGTGCCAGCAGTGGGCAGACAGGGTACACCTTC. Protein: CASSGQTGYTF.

The DNA of the CDR3 is TGCAGTGCTGGGGGTGCCTACGAGCAGTACTTC. It is translated as CSAGGAYEQYF. J is TRBJ2-7 and V is TRBV20-1; possibly TRBD1 or TRBD2 for D (5 bases each). This CDR3 has 11 amino acids. Germline V lookup: CDR1 DFQATT, CDR2 SNEGSKA (reference sequence). The ends were cut back, 5 bases at V and 2 bases at J, with 7 bases in the middle.

The chain has TRBV6-5 and TRBJ1-2, with 11 bases identical to TRBD1. Germline CDR1 and CDR2: MNHEY and SVGAGI. This CDR3 contains 14 residues. V lost 6 bases and J lost 2; bases outside the gene matches: 2. Here the CDR3 reads CASRDRGLNYGYTF. The CDR3 bases are TGTGCCAGCAGGGACAGGGGGCTCAACTATGGCTACACCTTC.

The rearrangement joins TRBV7-6 to TRBJ2-6; 7 nucleotides agree with TRBD1. Germline CDR1 and CDR2: SGHVS and FNYEAQ. The CDR3 is 18 amino acids. V lost 5 bases, J lost 0 bases, and 10 bases stayed unmatched. This CDR3 reads CASSTSGTVNSGANVLTF. The CDR3 DNA sequence: TGTGCCAGCAGCACATCCGGGACAGTGAACTCTGGGGCCAACGTCCTGACTTTC. The full variable domain, rest sourced from reference TRBV7-6 and TRBJ2-6, is GAGVSQSPRYKVTKRGQDVALRCDPISGHVSLYWYRQALGQGPEFLTYFNYEAQQDKSGLPNDRFSAERPEGSISTLTIQRTEQRDSAMYRCASSTSGTVNSGANVLTFGAGSRLTVL.

This chain connects TRBV27 to TRBJ1-5; D not certain. This CDR3 contains 17 residues. V lost 5 bases to trimming and J lost 0 bases, with 17 bases between them. Germline CDR1 and CDR2: MNHEY and SMNVEV (reference sequence). The DNA of the CDR3 is TGTGCCAGCAGTCCGATCCCCGGGGATTATAGCAATCAGCCCCAGCATTTT. Translated: CASSPIPGDYSNQPQHF.

The genes are TRBV18 and TRBJ1-4; 7 nucleotides line up with TRBD1. Germline V gene data show CDR1 as KGHSH and CDR2 as LQKENI. This CDR3 has 16 residues. J gave up 0 bases and V 3 bases, and 4 bases lay outside the gene matches. The CDR3 spells CASSPRQGATNEKLFF. The DNA of the CDR3 is TGTGCCAGCTCACCGCGACAGGGAGCAACTAATGAAAAACTGTTTTTT.

V usage is TRBV4-1 and J usage is TRBJ2-1; unclear D gene. V was cut by 1 base and J by 5 bases, with 6 bases left in between. CDR3 size: 13 residues. CDR1 and CDR2 (germline): MGHRA, YSYEKL. CDR3 coding DNA: TGCGCCAGCAGCCAAGTCGTAGACAATGAGCAGTTCTTC. Protein sequence: CASSQVVDNEQFF.

The chain recombines TRBV12-3 or TRBV12-4 with TRBJ2-1; D gene unclear. Trimming removed 5 bases from V and 6 bases from J, with 5 bases in between. The CDR3 has 11 residues. CDR3 loop: CASSGINEQFF. The CDR3 DNA reads TGTGCCAGCAGTGGCATCAATGAGCAGTTCTTC.